The following is a T cell receptor (beta chain) sequence with its context. This entry comes from a study of blood T cell repertoires in COVID-19. About the study: Sites across the United States, Italy and Spain contributed samples from acute and convalescent COVID-19. PBMCs, B-cell-depleted T cells, or T cells were the source of the cDNA or gDNA that made up the material.

This CDR3 is 15 amino acids long. CDR1 and CDR2 (germline): LGHNA, YSLEER. V was cut by 0 bases and J by 4 bases, with 10 bases left in between. Authors' data handling: Amplification of reference gene primers was used by the study to estimate nucleated cell counts. TCRdb's copy holds only in-frame clones and misses some; the assay was immunoSEQ multiplex PCR. The V and J calls and clone size come from that table; D and trimming were worked out from the DNA. In the table there are about 240,000 clones, around 82% of which are singletons. The specimen sequenced was peripheral blood. The receptor's source is a woman aged 70 to 79 with acute or convalescent COVID-19. The chain has TRBV4-3 and TRBJ2-1; TRBD1 is a possible D gene (6 bases). CDR3 region: CASSQEGGQYNEQFF. CDR3 bases: TGCGCCAGCAGCCAAGAAGGAGGACAGTACAATGAGCAGTTCTTC.